This paragraph covers one T cell receptor beta chain sequence. The antigen is unknown. The sample originates from a study of cytomegalovirus exposure and HLA in healthy donors. Whole-study findings and limits: One cluster of highly shared sequence variants probably arose as a sequencing artifact.

With 60 Vbeta and 13 Jbeta primers, the PCR was carried out. The protocol was immunoSEQ multiplex PCR, while the TCRdb copy is restricted to in-frame clones and leaves out a portion. The sample yields roughly 160,000 clones, 65% to 80% seen once. Sequenced input: PBMCs. The TCR sequence derives from a woman in her twenties or thirties in good health and CMV-seronegative.

The chain's CDR3 is CASSFEVYGYTF. Written as DNA, the CDR3 is TGTGCCAGCAGTTTTGAGGTTTATGGCTACACCTTC. The chain combines TRBV28 with TRBJ1-2; D is unclear. Trimming pared 3 bases from V and 5 bases from J, leaving 7 bases between. Germline V lookup: CDR1 MDHEN, CDR2 SYDVKM. The CDR3 has 12 residues.